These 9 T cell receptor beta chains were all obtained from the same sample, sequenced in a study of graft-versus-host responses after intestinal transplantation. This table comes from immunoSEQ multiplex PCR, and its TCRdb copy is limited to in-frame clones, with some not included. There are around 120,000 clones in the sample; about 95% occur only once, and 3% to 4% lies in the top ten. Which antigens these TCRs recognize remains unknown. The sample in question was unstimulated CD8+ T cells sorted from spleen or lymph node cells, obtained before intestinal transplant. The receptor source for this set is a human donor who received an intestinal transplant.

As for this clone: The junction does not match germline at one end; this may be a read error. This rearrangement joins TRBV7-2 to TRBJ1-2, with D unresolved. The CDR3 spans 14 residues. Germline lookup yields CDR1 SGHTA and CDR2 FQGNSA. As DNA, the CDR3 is TGTGCCGGCAGCTTTTTTCAGACTAACTATGGCTACACCTTC. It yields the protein CAGSFFQTNYGYTF.

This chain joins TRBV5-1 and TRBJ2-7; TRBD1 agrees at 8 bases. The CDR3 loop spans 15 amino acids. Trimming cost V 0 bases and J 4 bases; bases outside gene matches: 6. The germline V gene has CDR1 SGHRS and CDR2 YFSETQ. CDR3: CASSLGTGILYEQYF. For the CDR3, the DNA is TGCGCCAGCAGCTTGGGGACAGGGATCTTATACGAGCAGTACTTC.

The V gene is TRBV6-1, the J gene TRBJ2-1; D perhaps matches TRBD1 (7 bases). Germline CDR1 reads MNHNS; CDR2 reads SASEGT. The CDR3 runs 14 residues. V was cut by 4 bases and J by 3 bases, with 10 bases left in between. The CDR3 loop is CASSAGGFYNEQFF. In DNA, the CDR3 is TGTGCCAGCAGTGCAGGGGGGTTCTACAATGAGCAGTTCTTC.

CDR3 sequence: CASSPTTTSGRGEQFF. CDR3 bases: TGTGCCAGCAGCCCAACCACTACTAGCGGGAGAGGTGAGCAGTTCTTC. The J gene is TRBJ2-1, the V gene TRBV5-6, with 11 bases identical to TRBD2. Germline loops: CDR1 SGHDT, CDR2 YYEEEE. CDR3 size: 16 residues. J was trimmed by 9 bases and V by 4 bases; bases with no gene match: 12.

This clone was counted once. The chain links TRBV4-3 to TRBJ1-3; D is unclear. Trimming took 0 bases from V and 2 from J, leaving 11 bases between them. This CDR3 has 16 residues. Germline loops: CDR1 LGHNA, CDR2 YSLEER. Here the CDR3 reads CASSQDLRGAGNTIYF. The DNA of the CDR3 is TGCGCCAGCAGCCAAGATCTTCGTGGAGCTGGAAACACCATATATTTT.

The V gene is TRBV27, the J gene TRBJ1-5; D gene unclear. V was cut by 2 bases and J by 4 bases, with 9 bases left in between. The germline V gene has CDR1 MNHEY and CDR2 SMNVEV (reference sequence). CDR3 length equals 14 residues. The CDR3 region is CASSLAALNQPQHF. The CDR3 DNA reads TGTGCCAGCAGTTTAGCAGCGCTGAATCAGCCCCAGCATTTT.

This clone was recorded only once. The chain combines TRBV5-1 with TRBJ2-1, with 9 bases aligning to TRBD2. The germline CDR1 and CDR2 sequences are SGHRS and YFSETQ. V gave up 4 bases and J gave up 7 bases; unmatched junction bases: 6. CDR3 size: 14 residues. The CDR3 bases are TGCGCCAGCAGCGGGGGGACTAGCAGTAATGAGCAGTTCTTC. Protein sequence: CASSGGTSSNEQFF.

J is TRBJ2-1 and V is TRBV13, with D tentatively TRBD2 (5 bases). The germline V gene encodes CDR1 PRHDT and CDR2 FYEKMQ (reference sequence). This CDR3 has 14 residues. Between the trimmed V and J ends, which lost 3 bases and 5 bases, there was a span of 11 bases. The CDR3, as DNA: TGTGCCAGCAGCTTCCTAGCATCGGACAATGAGCAGTTCTTC. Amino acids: CASSFLASDNEQFF.

The CDR3 is CASPLQGSYNEQFF. The CDR3 DNA is TGTGCCAGCCCCTTGCAGGGCTCCTACAATGAGCAGTTCTTC. This chain links TRBV6-1 with TRBJ2-1; maybe TRBD1 (5 bases). Per germline, CDR1 MNHNS and CDR2 SASEGT. The CDR3 runs 14 residues. The V and J ends lost 8 bases and 0 bases respectively, with 11 bases between them.